This T cell receptor (beta chain) was obtained from a study of blood T cell repertoires in COVID-19. Study overall: The origin of the acute and convalescent COVID-19 samples was the United States, Italy and Spain.

The CDR3 sequence is 13 residues long. The V gene's germline CDR1 is SQVTM and CDR2 ANQGSEA. V was cut by 6 bases and J by 7 bases, with 18 bases left in between. This clone appeared once. In the authors' methods: The assay estimated nucleated cells by amplifying reference gene primers. Libraries were prepared by immunoSEQ multiplex PCR; TCRdb keeps only in-frame clonotypes and omits some of them. Clonal size and the V and J genes are those of that table, whereas D and trimming came from the DNA. In the table there are under 150,000 clones, roughly three quarters of which are singletons. The V call is TRBV29-1, the J call TRBJ1-2; D might be TRBD1 (6 bases). The source is a woman at least 80 years old with acute or convalescent COVID-19. Material for sequencing was peripheral blood. The CDR3 sequence is CSVLQGSLGGYTF. CDR3 coding DNA: TGCAGCGTACTACAGGGCTCCCTTGGTGGCTACACCTTC.